This T cell receptor beta chain was documented in a study of blood T cell repertoires in COVID-19. Study-wide background: The study drew acute and convalescent COVID-19 samples from the United States, Italy and Spain. PBMCs, B-cell-depleted T cells, or T cells were the source of the cDNA or gDNA that made up the material.

Here immunoSEQ multiplex PCR was the method, and the copy in TCRdb shows in-frame clones only, minus some. The sample shows tens of thousands of clones, about 83% of them seen only once. The source of this sequence is a woman of 80 years or more with acute or convalescent COVID-19. Sequenced: peripheral blood.

As DNA, the CDR3 is TGTGCCAGTAGTATGACCCAGGGGGAAGAAGCTTTCTTT. It yields the protein CASSMTQGEEAFF. The chain employs TRBV19 and TRBJ1-1; 7 bases fit TRBD1. Germline-derived CDR1 and CDR2 are LNHDA and SQIVND (reference sequence). CDR3 length equals 13 residues. V dropped 3 bases and J dropped 8; count of bases not matched to a gene: 6.